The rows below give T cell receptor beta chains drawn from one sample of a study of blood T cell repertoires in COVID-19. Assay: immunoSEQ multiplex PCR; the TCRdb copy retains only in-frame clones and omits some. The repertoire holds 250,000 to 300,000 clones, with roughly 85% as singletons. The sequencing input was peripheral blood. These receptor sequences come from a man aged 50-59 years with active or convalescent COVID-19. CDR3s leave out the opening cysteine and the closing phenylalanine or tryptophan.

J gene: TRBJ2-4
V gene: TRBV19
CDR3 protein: ASREGPKNIQY

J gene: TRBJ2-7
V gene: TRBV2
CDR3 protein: ASRFRDSSYEQY

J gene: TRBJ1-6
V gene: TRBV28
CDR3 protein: ASSPGGSGSPLH

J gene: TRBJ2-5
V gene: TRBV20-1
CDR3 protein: SASQTGYQETQY

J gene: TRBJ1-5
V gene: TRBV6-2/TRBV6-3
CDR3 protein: ASSQFRDQPQH

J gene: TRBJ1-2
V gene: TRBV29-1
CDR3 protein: SGRQGSNYGYT

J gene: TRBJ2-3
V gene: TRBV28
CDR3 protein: ASSLARRLTPRTDTQY

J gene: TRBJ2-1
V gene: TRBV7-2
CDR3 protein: ASSLADEQF

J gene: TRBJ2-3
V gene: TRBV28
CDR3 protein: ASSLSGLAGEGDTQY

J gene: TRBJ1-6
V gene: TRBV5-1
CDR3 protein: ASSYGWYSPLH

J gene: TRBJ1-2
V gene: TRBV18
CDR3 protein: ASSPQVGGYNYGYT

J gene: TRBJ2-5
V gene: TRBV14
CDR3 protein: ASSQRRGTQY

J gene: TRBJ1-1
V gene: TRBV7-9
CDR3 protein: ASSLVGGNTEAF

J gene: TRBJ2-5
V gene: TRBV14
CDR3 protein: ASSQVVGAGLETQY

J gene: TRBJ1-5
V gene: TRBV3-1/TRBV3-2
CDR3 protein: ASSQDHRHQPQH

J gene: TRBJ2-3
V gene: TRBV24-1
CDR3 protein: ATSDSVSSTDTQY

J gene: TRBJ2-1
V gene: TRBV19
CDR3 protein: ASSIVSSYNEQF

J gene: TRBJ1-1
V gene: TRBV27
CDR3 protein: ASGRGNTEAF

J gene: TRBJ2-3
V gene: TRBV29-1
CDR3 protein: SVDPGGNTQY

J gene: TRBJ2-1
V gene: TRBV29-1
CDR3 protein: SVVGQTNNEQF

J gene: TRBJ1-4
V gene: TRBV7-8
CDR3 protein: ASSLLYSRPNEKLF

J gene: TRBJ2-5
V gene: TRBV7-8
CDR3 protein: ASSLRGLAGETQY

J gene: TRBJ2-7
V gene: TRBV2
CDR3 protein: ASRGTSGSYEQY

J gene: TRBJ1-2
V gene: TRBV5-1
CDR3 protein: ASSPGAGQVNYGYT

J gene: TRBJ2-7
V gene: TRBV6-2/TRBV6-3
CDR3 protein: ASSYPKESSYEQY

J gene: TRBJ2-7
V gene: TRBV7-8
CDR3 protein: ASSLTDLGTASYEQY

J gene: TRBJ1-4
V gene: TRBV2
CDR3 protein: ASIMTGGNEKLF

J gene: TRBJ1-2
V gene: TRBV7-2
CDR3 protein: ASRTTGDYGYT

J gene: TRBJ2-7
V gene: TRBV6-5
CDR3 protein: ASSYSGTSSYEQY

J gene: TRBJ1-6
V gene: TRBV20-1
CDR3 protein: SAPQGPALH

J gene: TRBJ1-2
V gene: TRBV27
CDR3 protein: ASSLYGAGTSNYGYT

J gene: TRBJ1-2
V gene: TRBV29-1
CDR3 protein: SVEEKGQSGYT

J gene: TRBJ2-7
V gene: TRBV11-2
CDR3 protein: ASRNNRDRGYEQY

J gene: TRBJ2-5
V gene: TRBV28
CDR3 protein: ASSLAGFQETQY

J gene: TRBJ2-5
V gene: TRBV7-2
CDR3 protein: ASISGWGEETQY

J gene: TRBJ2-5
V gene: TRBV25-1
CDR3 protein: ASSEYTGAGSIQETQY

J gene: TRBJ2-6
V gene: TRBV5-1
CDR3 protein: ASSLGHSGANVLT

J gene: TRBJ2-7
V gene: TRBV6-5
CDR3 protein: ASGGLTGYVHEQY

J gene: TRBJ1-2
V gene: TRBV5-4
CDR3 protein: ASSLLTVDYGYT

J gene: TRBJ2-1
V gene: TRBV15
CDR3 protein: ATSTWGGTDEQF

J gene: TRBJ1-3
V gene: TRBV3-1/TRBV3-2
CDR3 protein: ASSQVNLLSGNTIY

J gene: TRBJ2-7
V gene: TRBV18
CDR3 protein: ASSPSQREVSYEQY

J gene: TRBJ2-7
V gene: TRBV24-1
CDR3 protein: ATSDTRDWPREQY

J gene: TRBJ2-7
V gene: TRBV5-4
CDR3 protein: ASSRLDRSSYEQY

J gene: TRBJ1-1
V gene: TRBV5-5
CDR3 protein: ASSLQGAVNTEAF

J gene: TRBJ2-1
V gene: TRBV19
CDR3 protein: ASRLAGVGEQF

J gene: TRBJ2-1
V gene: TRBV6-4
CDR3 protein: ASSPGQGITYEQF

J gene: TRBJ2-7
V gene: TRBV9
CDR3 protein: ASSVASGEHYEQY

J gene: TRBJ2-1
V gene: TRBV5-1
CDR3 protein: ASSTDPGLGGGEQF

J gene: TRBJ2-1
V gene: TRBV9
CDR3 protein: ASSVGAGSSYNEQF

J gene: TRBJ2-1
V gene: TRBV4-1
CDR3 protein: ASSPSGNVYNEQF

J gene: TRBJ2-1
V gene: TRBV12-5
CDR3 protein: ASGLGTRAGGSYNEQF

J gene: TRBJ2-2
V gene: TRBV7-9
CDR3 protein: ASSFGLAGGVRGGELF

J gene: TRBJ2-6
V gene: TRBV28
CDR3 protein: ASSLGGSGANVLT

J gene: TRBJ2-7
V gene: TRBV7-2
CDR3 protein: ASSLATGSRRGEQY

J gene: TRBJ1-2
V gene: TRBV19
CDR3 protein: ASSIAPGRDHGYT

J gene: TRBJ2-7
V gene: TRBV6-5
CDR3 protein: ASANGGTYEQY

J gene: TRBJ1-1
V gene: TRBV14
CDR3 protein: ASSQSGTTGNTEAF

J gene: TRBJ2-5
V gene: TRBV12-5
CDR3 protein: ASGLGRVEAETQY

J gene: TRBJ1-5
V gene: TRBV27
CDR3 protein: ASSLPYRDRGLYNQPQH